Listed below are T cell receptor beta chains from one sample, sequenced in a study of blood T cell repertoires in COVID-19. Clones were sequenced by immunoSEQ multiplex PCR, and TCRdb holds only the in-frame ones, with some missing. Of 120,000 to 150,000 clones listed, around 81% are singletons. Sequenced material: peripheral blood. These receptors were obtained from a man aged 55-75 years with active or convalescent COVID-19. Both conserved end residues are part of each CDR3. Each record gives: clone size, J gene, D gene, V gene, CDR3 protein, CDR3 DNA. A D gene is named only where the DNA matches it firmly. Some rows have no size entry. The others give once, few or many, or a class for an expanded clone.

NA | TRBJ1-2 | NA | TRBV5-5 | CASPKRYGYTF | TGTGCCAGCCCTAAACGGTATGGCTACACCTTC
NA | TRBJ2-5 | NA | TRBV24-1 | CATSDRETQYF | TGTGCCACCAGTGACAGGGAGACCCAGTACTTC
NA | TRBJ2-1 | TRBD1 | TRBV5-8 | CASSLALTGADEQFF | TGTGCCAGCAGCTTGGCACTGACAGGGGCCGATGAGCAGTTCTTC
NA | TRBJ2-5 | TRBD2 | TRBV3-1/TRBV3-2 | CASSRTRRSETQYF | TGTGCCAGCAGCCGGACTAGAAGGTCGGAGACCCAGTACTTC
NA | TRBJ2-7 | TRBD2 | TRBV5-1 | CASSFGGRLGGTYEQYF | TGCGCCAGCAGCTTCGGCGGGAGGCTAGGGGGGACCTACGAGCAGTACTTC
NA | TRBJ2-2 | TRBD2 | TRBV18 | CASSPVLAGETGELFF | TGTGCCAGCTCACCAGTACTAGCGGGAGAAACCGGGGAGCTGTTTTTT
NA | TRBJ2-7 | NA | TRBV6-6 | CASSPREHYEQYF | TGTGCCAGCAGTCCCCGGGAACACTACGAGCAGTACTTC
NA | TRBJ2-5 | TRBD1 | TRBV5-1 | CASSPTGGQETQYF | TGCGCCAGCAGTCCGACAGGGGGCCAAGAGACCCAGTACTTC
once | TRBJ2-3 | NA | TRBV18 | CASSPRTDTQYF | TGTGCCAGCTCACCGCGAACAGATACGCAGTATTTT
NA | TRBJ1-3 | TRBD1 | TRBV7-3 | CASSSYRGAGNTIYF | TGTGCCAGCAGCTCCTACAGGGGAGCTGGAAACACCATATATTTT
few | TRBJ2-7 | TRBD2 | TRBV7-8 | CASSMAGTSSEQYF | TGTGCCAGCAGCATGGCCGGGACTAGTTCCGAGCAGTACTTC
few | TRBJ1-4 | NA | TRBV24-1 | CASLPGHLATNEKLFF | TGTGCCTCGCTACCGGGACACCTTGCAACTAATGAAAAACTGTTTTTT
NA | TRBJ1-3 | NA | TRBV4-3 | CASSQGDGQPGNTIYF | TGCGCCAGCAGCCAAGGAGATGGACAGCCTGGAAACACCATATATTTT
NA | TRBJ1-4 | NA | TRBV14 | CASSPAWGPSNEKLFF | TGTGCCAGCAGCCCTGCCTGGGGGCCTAGTAATGAAAAACTGTTTTTT
NA | TRBJ2-3 | NA | TRBV9 | CASSPPPGADTQYF | TGTGCCAGCAGCCCCCCCCCAGGGGCAGATACGCAGTATTTT
few | TRBJ2-3 | TRBD2 | TRBV14 | CASSLGLAGDTQYF | TGTGCCAGCAGCCTTGGACTAGCGGGTGATACGCAGTATTTT
NA | TRBJ1-5 | NA | TRBV15 | CATNMDSSQPQHF | TGTGCCACCAACATGGACAGCAGTCAGCCCCAGCATTTT
NA | TRBJ1-1 | NA | TRBV15 | CATSRVSGLGNTEAFF | TGTGCCACCAGCAGAGTTTCGGGACTTGGGAACACTGAAGCTTTCTTT
NA | TRBJ2-1 | NA | TRBV21-1 | CASSKSWGGRNEQFF | TGTGCCAGCAGCAAAAGTTGGGGGGGACGCAATGAGCAGTTCTTC
NA | TRBJ1-1 | NA | TRBV19 | CASSLFHVDTEAFF | TGTGCCAGTAGCCTATTCCATGTAGACACTGAAGCTTTCTTT
NA | TRBJ1-5 | NA | TRBV4-1 | CASSQDAGGNSNQPQHF | TGCGCCAGCAGCCAAGATGCGGGGGGAAATAGCAATCAGCCCCAGCATTTT
NA | TRBJ2-7 | TRBD2 | TRBV4-3 | CASSQGLNGGVGTYEQYF | TGCGCCAGCAGCCAAGGACTGAATGGGGGGGTGGGGACCTACGAGCAGTACTTC
NA | TRBJ1-5 | TRBD1 | TRBV7-2 | CASSYRGGQPQHF | TGTGCCAGCAGCTACAGGGGGGGACAGCCCCAGCATTTT
NA | TRBJ2-4 | TRBD1 | TRBV28 | CASSLGRSGTGPLAKNIQYF | TGTGCCAGCAGTTTAGGCCGGAGCGGGACAGGGCCCTTAGCCAAAAACATTCAGTACTTC
NA | TRBJ2-2 | NA | TRBV5-4 | CASSLVRGRSTGELFF | TGTGCCAGCAGCTTGGTACGGGGGAGGAGCACCGGGGAGCTGTTTTTT
large | TRBJ2-7 | TRBD2 | TRBV28 | CASSYSGGLYEQYF | TGTGCCAGCAGTTATAGCGGGGGCCTCTACGAGCAGTACTTC
NA | TRBJ2-1 | TRBD2 | TRBV7-2 | CASSLRTSGEHEQFF | TGTGCCAGCAGCTTAAGGACTAGCGGGGAGCATGAGCAGTTCTTC
NA | TRBJ2-2 | TRBD2 | TRBV11-2 | CASSSTGTSGTGELFF | TGTGCCAGCAGCTCGACCGGGACTAGCGGGACCGGGGAGCTGTTTTTT
NA | TRBJ1-6 | NA | TRBV15 | CATSRDFGPGGSPLHF | TGTGCCACCAGCAGAGATTTTGGCCCTGGGGGGTCACCCCTCCACTTT
NA | TRBJ1-2 | TRBD1 | TRBV7-2 | CASRTRQGADYGYTF | TGTGCCAGCAGAACTAGACAGGGAGCGGACTATGGCTACACCTTC
NA | TRBJ1-2 | TRBD1 | TRBV7-8 | CASSPHGPGQGNYGYTF | TGTGCCAGCAGCCCCCACGGGCCGGGACAGGGGAACTATGGCTACACCTTC
NA | TRBJ2-7 | TRBD2 | TRBV10-3 | CAISEATSGSSYEQYF | TGTGCCATCAGTGAGGCGACTAGCGGGAGCTCCTACGAGCAGTACTTC
NA | TRBJ2-5 | TRBD1 | TRBV6-2/TRBV6-3 | CASSLTGGSEETQYF | TGTGCCAGCAGCCTGACAGGGGGCTCGGAAGAGACCCAGTACTTC
NA | TRBJ2-1 | TRBD2 | TRBV7-3 | CASSSPGLVNEQFF | TGTGCCAGCAGCTCTCCGGGACTAGTGAATGAGCAGTTCTTC
NA | TRBJ2-3 | NA | TRBV7-3 | CASSLGGQTPPDTQYF | TGTGCCAGCAGCTTGGGGGGGCAGACCCCCCCAGATACGCAGTATTTT
NA | TRBJ2-7 | NA | TRBV6-2/TRBV6-3 | CASSQTGGASYEQYF | TGTGCCAGCAGTCAAACAGGAGGGGCATCCTACGAGCAGTACTTC
NA | TRBJ2-5 | TRBD2 | TRBV6-1 | CASSEGLAGGGETQYF | TGTGCCAGCAGTGAAGGACTAGCGGGAGGTGGAGAGACCCAGTACTTC
NA | TRBJ2-1 | TRBD2 | TRBV27 | CASSSRRTSGSDEQFF | TGTGCCAGCAGCTCCCGTCGGACTAGCGGGAGTGATGAGCAGTTCTTC
NA | TRBJ2-1 | TRBD1 | TRBV6-5 | CASSYDRGRNEQFF | TGTGCCAGCAGTTACGACAGGGGCAGAAATGAGCAGTTCTTC
NA | TRBJ1-1 | TRBD1 | TRBV12-3/TRBV12-4 | CASSDRGLTEAFF | TGTGCCAGCAGTGACAGGGGGTTGACTGAAGCTTTCTTT
NA | TRBJ1-3 | NA | TRBV7-8 | CASSLAAGTGNTIYF | TGTGCCAGCAGCTTAGCCGCAGGGACTGGAAACACCATATATTTT
NA | TRBJ2-3 | NA | TRBV18 | CASSPPTTPDTQYF | TGTGCCAGCTCACCCCCGACTACTCCAGATACGCAGTATTTT